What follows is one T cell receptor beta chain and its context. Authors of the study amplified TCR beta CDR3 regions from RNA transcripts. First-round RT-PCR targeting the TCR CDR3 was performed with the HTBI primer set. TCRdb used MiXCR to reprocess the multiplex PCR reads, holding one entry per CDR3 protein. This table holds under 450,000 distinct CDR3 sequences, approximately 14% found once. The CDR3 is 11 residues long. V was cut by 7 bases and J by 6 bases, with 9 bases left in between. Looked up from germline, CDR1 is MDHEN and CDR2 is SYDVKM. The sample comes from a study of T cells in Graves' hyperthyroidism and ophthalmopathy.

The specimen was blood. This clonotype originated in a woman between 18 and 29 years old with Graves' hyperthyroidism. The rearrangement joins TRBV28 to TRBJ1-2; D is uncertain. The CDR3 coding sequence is TGTGCCAGCATGGATTTAGATGGCTACACCTTC. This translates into CASMDLDGYTF.